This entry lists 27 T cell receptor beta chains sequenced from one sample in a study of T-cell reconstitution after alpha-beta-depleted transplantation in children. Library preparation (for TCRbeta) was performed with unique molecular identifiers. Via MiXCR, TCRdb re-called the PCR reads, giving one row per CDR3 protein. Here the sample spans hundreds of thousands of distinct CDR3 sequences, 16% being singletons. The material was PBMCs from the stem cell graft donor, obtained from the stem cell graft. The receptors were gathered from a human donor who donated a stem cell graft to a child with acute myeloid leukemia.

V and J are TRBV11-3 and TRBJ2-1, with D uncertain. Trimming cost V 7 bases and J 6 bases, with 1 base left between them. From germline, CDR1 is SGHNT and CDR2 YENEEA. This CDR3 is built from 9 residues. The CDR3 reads CASTNEQFF. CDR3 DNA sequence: TGTGCCAGCACCAATGAGCAGTTCTTC.

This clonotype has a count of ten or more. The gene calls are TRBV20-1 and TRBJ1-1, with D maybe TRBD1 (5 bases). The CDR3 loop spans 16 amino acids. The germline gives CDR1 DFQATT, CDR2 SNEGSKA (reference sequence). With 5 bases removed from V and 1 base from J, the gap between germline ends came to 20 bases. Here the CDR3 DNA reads TGCAGTGCTTTCCCTCTAACAGGCCCTTCGAACACTGAAGCTTTCTTT. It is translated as CSAFPLTGPSNTEAFF.

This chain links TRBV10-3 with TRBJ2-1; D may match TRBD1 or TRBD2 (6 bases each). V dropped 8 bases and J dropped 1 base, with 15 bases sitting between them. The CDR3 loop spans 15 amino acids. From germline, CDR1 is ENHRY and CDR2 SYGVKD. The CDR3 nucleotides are TGTGCCATCGGTACTTCGGGGGCTTCCTACAATGAGCAGTTCTTC. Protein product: CAIGTSGASYNEQFF.

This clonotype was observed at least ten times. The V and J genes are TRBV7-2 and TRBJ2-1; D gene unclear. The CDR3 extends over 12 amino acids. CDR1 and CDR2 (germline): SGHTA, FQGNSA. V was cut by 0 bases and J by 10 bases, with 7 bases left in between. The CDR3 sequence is CASSLASNEQFF. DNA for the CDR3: TGTGCCAGCAGCTTAGCGTCCAACGAGCAGTTCTTC. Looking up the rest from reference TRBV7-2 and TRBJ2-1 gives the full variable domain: GAGVSQSPSNKVTEKGKDVELRCDPISGHTALYWYRQSLGQGLEFLIYFQGNSAPDKSGLPSDRFSAERTGGSVSTLTIQRTQQEDSAVYLCASSLASNEQFFGPGTRLTVL.

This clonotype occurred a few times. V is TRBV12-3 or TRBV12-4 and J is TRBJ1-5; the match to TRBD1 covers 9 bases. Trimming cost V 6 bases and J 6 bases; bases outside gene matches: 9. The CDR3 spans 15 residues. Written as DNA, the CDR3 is TGTGCCAGCAGCCAAACGGGACAGGGAGGTCAGCCCCAGCATTTT. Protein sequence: CASSQTGQGGQPQHF.

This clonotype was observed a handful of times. The CDR3 DNA sequence: TGTGCCAGCAGCCCGATCAATCTAAACACTGAAGCTTTCTTT. Translating gives CASSPINLNTEAFF. V gene TRBV21-1 combines with J gene TRBJ1-1. TRBV21-1 is designated a pseudogene. This CDR3 is built from 14 residues.

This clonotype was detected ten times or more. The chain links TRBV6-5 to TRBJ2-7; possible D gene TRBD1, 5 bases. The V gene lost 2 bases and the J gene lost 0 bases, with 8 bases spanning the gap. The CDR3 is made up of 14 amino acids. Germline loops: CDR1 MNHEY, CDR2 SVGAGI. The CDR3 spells CASSYGQGSYEQYF. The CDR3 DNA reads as TGTGCCAGCAGTTACGGGCAGGGCTCCTACGAGCAGTACTTC.

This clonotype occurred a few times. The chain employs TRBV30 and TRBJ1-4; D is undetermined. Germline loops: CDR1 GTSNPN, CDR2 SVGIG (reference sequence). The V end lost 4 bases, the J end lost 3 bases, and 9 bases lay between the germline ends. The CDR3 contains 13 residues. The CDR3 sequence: CAWTSRANEKLFF. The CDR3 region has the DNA TGTGCCTGGACCTCGAGAGCTAATGAAAAACTGTTTTTT.

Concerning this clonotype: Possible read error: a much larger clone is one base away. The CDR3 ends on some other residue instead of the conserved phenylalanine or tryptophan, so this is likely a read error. The CDR3 DNA sequence: TGTGCCAGCAGCTTACCCACCTCGGACAGGGGGTACTCCTACAATGAGCAGTTCTGC. Amino acid sequence: CASSLPTSDRGYSYNEQFC. The chain carries TRBV11-2 and TRBJ2-1; 10 bases fit TRBD1. The J segment lost 0 bases and the V segment lost 2 bases, leaving 10 bases of the junction unmatched. The CDR3 length is 19 residues. CDR1 and CDR2 (germline): SGHAT, FQNNGV.

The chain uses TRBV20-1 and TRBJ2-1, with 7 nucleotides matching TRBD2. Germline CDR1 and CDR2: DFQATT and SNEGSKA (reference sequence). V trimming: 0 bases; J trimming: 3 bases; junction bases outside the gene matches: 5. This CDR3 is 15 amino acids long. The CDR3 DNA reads TGCAGTGCTAGAGATGGGGGGGGGGACTACAATGAGCAGTTCTTC. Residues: CSARDGGGDYNEQFF.

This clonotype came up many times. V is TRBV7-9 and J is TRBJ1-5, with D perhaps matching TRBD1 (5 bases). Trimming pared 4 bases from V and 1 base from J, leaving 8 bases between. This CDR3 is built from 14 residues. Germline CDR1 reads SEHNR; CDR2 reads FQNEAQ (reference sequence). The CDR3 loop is CASSSRQSNQPQHF. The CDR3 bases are TGTGCCAGCAGCTCTCGACAGAGCAATCAGCCCCAGCATTTT.

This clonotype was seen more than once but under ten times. The DNA of the CDR3 is TGTGCCAGCAGCCCCCAAGGGACGGGTGAAGCTTTCTTT. Amino acids: CASSPQGTGEAFF. The V gene is TRBV7-3, the J gene TRBJ1-1; D may be TRBD1 (5 bases). This CDR3 has 13 residues. Trimming cost V 5 bases and J 7 bases, with 14 bases left between them. The germline gives CDR1 SGHTA, CDR2 FQGTGA.

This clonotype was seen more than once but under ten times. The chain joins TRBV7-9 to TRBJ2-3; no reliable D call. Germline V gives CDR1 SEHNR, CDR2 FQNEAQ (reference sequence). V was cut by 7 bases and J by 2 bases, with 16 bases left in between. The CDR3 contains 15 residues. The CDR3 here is CASTTWGNPTDTQYF. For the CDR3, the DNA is TGTGCCAGCACCACCTGGGGTAATCCCACAGATACGCAGTATTTT.

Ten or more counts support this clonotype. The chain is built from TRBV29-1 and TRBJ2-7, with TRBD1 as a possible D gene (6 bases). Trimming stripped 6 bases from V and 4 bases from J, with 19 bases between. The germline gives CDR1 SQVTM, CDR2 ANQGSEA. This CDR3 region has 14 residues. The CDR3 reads CSVAGTMIDYEQYF. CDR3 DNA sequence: TGCAGCGTAGCCGGGACAATGATCGATTACGAGCAGTACTTC.

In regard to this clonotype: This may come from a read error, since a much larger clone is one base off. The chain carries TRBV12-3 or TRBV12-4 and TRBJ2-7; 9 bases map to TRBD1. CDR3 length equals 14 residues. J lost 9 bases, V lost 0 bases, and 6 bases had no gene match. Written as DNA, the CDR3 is TGTGCCAGCAGTTTAGCGGGACAGGGCAGGGGGCAGTACTTC. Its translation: CASSLAGQGRGQYF.

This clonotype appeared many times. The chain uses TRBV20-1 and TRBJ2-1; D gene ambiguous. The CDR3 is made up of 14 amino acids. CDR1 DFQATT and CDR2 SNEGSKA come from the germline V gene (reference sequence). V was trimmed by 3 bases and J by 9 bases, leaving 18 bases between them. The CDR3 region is CSASAMFVGGEQFF. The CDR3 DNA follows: TGCAGTGCTAGCGCGATGTTCGTCGGTGGTGAGCAGTTCTTC.

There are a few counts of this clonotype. Here the CDR3 reads CASSQTPGTEKNIQYF. The DNA for the CDR3 is TGCGCCAGCAGCCAAACCCCCGGGACAGAGAAAAACATTCAGTACTTC. The chain joins TRBV4-3 to TRBJ2-4, with 7 bases identical to TRBD1. The CDR3 has 16 amino acids. Germline CDR1 is LGHNA and CDR2 is YSLEER. V gave up 2 bases and J gave up 4 bases; unmatched junction bases: 8.

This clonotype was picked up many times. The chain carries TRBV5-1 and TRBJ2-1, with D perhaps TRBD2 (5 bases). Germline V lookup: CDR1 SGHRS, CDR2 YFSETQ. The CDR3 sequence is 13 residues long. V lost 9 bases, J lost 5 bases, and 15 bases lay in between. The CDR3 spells CAIRGSLDNEQFF. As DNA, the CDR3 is TGCGCCATTAGAGGGTCTCTCGACAATGAGCAGTTCTTC. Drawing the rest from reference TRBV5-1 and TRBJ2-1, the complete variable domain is KAGVTQTPRYLIKTRGQQVTLSCSPISGHRSVSWYQQTPGQGLQFLFEYFSETQRNKGNFPGRFSGRQFSNSRSEMNVSTLELGDSALYLCAIRGSLDNEQFFGPGTRLTVL.

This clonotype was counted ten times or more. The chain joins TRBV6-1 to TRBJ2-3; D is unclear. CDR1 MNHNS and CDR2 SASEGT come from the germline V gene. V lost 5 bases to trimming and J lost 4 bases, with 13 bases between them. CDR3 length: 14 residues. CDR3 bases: TGTGCCAGCAGTCAAGGGCTAGGAGCAGATACGCAGTATTTT. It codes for CASSQGLGADTQYF.

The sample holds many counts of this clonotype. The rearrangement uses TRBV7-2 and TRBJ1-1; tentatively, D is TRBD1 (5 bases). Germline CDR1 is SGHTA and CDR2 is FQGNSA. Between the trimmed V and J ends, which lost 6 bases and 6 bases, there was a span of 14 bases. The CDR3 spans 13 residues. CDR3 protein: CASSLDGGAEAFF. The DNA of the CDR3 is TGTGCCAGCAGTCTTGATGGGGGGGCTGAAGCTTTCTTT.

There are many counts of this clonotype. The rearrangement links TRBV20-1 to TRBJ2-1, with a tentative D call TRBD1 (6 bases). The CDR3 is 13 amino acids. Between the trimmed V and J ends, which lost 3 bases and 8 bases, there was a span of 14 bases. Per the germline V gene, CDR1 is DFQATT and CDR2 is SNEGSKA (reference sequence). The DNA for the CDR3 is TGCAGTGCTAGGTTACAGGGTCGGGATGAGCAGTTCTTC. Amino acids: CSARLQGRDEQFF.

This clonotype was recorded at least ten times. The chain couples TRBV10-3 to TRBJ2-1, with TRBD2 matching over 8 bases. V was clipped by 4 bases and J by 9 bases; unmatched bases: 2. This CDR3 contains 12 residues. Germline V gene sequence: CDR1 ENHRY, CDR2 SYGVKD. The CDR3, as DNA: TGTGCCATCAGTGCCACTAGCGGTGAGCAGTTCTTC. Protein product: CAISATSGEQFF.

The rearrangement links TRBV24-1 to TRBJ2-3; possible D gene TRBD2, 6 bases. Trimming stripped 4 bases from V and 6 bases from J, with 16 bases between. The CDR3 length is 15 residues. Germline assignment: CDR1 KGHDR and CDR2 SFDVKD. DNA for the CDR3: TGTGCCACCAGTGAACCGGGACTCCTCAGGGATACGCAGTATTTT. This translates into CATSEPGLLRDTQYF.

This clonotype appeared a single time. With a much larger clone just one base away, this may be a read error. This CDR3 is CSGTVDYSNQPQHF. In DNA, the CDR3 is TGCAGCGGGACGGTGGACTATAGCAATCAGCCCCAGCATTTT. This chain connects TRBV20-1 to TRBJ1-5, with TRBD1 as a possible D gene (5 bases). Germline lookup yields CDR1 DFQATT and CDR2 SNEGSKA (reference sequence). This CDR3 has 14 residues.

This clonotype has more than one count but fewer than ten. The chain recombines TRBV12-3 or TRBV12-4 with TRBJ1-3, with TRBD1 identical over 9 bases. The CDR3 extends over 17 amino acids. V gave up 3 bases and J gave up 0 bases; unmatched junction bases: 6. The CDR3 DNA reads TGTGCCAGCAGTTTGGGGACAGGGTACTTCTCTGGAAACACCATATATTTT. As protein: CASSLGTGYFSGNTIYF.

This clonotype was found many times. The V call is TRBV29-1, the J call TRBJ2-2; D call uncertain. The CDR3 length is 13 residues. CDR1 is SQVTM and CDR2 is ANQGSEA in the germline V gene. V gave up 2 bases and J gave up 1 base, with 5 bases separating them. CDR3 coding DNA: TGCAGCGTTGAACGCAGGAACACCGGGGAGCTGTTTTTT. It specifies CSVERRNTGELFF.

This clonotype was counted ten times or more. The DNA of the CDR3 is TGCAGTGCATCCCACCGGGCCGACAGGGGAAGGAACGAGCAGTACTTC. Translated, it gives CSASHRADRGRNEQYF. This sequence joins TRBV20-1 and TRBJ2-7; 8 nucleotides agree with TRBD1. Trimming cost V 6 bases and J 5 bases; bases outside gene matches: 18. The CDR3 is made up of 16 amino acids. CDR1 is DFQATT, CDR2 SNEGSKA, per germline (reference sequence).